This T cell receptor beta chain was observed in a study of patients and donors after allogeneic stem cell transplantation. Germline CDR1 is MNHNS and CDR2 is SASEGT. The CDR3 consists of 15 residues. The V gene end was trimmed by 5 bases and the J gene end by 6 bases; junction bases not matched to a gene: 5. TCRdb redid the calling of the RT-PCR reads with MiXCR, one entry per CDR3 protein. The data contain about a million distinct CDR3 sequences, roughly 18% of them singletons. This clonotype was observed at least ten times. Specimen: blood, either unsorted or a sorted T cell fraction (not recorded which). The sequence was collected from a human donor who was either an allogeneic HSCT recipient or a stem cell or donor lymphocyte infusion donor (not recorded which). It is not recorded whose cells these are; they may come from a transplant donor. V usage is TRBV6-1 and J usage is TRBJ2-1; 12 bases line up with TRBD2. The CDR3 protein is CASSPSGGASNEQFF. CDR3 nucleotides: TGTGCCAGCAGTCCTAGCGGGGGGGCTTCCAATGAGCAGTTCTTC.